These 10 T cell receptor beta chains were sequenced from one sample in a study of CD8+ T cells in alopecia areata (dated by TCRdb to the late 2010s). The library was built by means of the immunoSEQ multiplex PCR assay. RNA was extracted from all samples and reverse transcribed into cDNA as template for TCR sequencing. This immuneACCESS table, as held by TCRdb, lists in-frame sequences with V and J called but not all clones. Of the missing ones, under half trace to an unresolved V gene in checked studies; the others have no known cause. This sample holds fewer than 150,000 clones; approximately 80% were observed only once. 20% to 25% of the sample rests with the top ten. Read against the paper, the sample's time point label means: more than three weeks on oral tofacitinib. The sample's treatment or condition, from its label and the paper: oral pan-JAK inhibitor, 5-10 mg twice daily. This specimen consisted of CD8+ T cells sorted from blood, obtained at week 4, from a patient treated with tofacitinib. The receptors derive from a human donor with alopecia areata.

This chain uses TRBV4-3 with TRBJ2-7; 7 nucleotides align to TRBD1. Germline CDR1 LGHNA, CDR2 YSLEER. The CDR3 is 17 amino acids. V shed 0 bases and J 3 bases; nucleotides not matched to a gene: 11. CDR3 coding DNA: TGCGCCAGCAGCCAAGATAGGGGCCGGGACAGAGACTACGAGCAGTACTTC. This sequence encodes CASSQDRGRDRDYEQYF.

Details on this clone: One end of the junction varies from germline; a read error may be responsible. The V gene is TRBV4-3, the J gene TRBJ2-7; unclear D gene. CDR3 length: 14 amino acids. Germline CDR1 and CDR2: LGHNA and YSLEER. The CDR3 is CVSSQDSNLSEQYF. CDR3 coding DNA: TGCGTCAGCAGCCAAGATAGTAATCTTTCCGAGCAGTACTTC.

This clone was detected once. The chain has TRBV2 and TRBJ2-5; D is perhaps TRBD2 (6 bases). Trimming removed 7 bases at V and 5 bases at J, with 26 bases between. Germline CDR1 is SNHLY and CDR2 is FYNNEI. The CDR3 totals 17 residues. The CDR3 region is CASMKGTGTGILETQYF. The CDR3 region has the DNA TGTGCCAGCATGAAGGGAACCGGGACTGGGATTCTGGAGACCCAGTACTTC.

The genes are TRBV7-9 and TRBJ2-7; TRBD2 might be the D (6 bases). CDR1 is SEHNR, CDR2 FQNEAQ, per germline (reference sequence). Deletions cut 1 base from V and 1 base from J, with 14 bases between. This CDR3 is built from 16 residues. CDR3 bases: TGTGCCAGCAGCTTAGTCGGGGGATCCTCTTCCTACGAGCAGTACTTC. Translating it yields CASSLVGGSSSYEQYF. Combining the CDR3 with reference TRBV7-9 and TRBJ2-7 gives the whole variable domain DTGVSQNPRHKITKRGQNVTFRCDPISEHNRLYWYRQTLGQGPEFLTYFQNEAQLEKSRLLSDRFSAERPKGSFSTLEIQRTEQGDSAMYLCASSLVGGSSSYEQYFGPGTRLTVT.

The chain couples TRBV7-2 to TRBJ2-1; D not certain. The germline gives CDR1 SGHTA, CDR2 FQGNSA. V was clipped by 5 bases and J by 11 bases, with 13 bases between them. The CDR3 consists of 12 residues. The CDR3 loop reads CASSPLSDKQFF. The CDR3 bases are TGTGCCAGCAGCCCCCTCTCTGATAAGCAGTTCTTC. Drawing the rest from reference TRBV7-2 and TRBJ2-1, the complete variable domain is GAGVSQSPSNKVTEKGKDVELRCDPISGHTALYWYRQSLGQGLEFLIYFQGNSAPDKSGLPSDRFSAERTGGSVSTLTIQRTQQEDSAVYLCASSPLSDKQFFGPGTRLTVL.

The genes are TRBV30 and TRBJ1-1; no reliable D call. Trimming removed 2 bases from V and 7 bases from J, with 14 bases in between. Germline assignment: CDR1 GTSNPN and CDR2 SVGIG (reference sequence). CDR3 size: 13 residues. CDR3 sequence reads: CAWSPAYSGEAFF. DNA of the CDR3: TGTGCCTGGAGTCCCGCGTACTCAGGTGAAGCTTTCTTT.

This clone was detected only a few times. This chain connects TRBV4-1 to TRBJ2-7, with a weak D call TRBD2 (5 bases). The CDR3 is made up of 13 amino acids. The V gene lost 3 bases and the J gene lost 6 bases, with 12 bases spanning the gap. Looked up from germline, CDR1 is MGHRA and CDR2 is YSYEKL. CDR3 loop: CASSHRLGVEQYF. The CDR3 coding sequence is TGCGCCAGCAGCCACCGATTGGGAGTCGAGCAGTACTTC.

The CDR3 coding sequence is TGTGCCAGCAGCCCCGAACAGGGAGGCAATGAGCAGTTCTTC. It is translated as CASSPEQGGNEQFF. The V call is TRBV7-9, the J call TRBJ2-1; the D call may be TRBD1 or TRBD2 (6 bases each). Germline-derived CDR1 and CDR2 are SEHNR and FQNEAQ (reference sequence). The V end was cut by 5 bases, the J end by 6 bases, with 14 bases between. This CDR3 comprises 14 residues.

This clone was recorded once. The J gene is TRBJ2-5, the V gene TRBV6-5; TRBD1 agrees at 8 bases. CDR3 length equals 14 residues. CDR1 and CDR2 from the germline V gene are MNHEY and SVGAGI. V lost 5 bases, J lost 5 bases, and 7 bases stayed unmatched. The CDR3 loop reads CASSRTGSWETQYF. The CDR3 bases are TGTGCCAGCAGTCGGACAGGGTCTTGGGAGACCCAGTACTTC.

This clone was observed a few times. The chain is built from TRBV11-1 and TRBJ2-3; D is possibly TRBD1 (6 bases). Germline CDR1 SGHAT, CDR2 FQDESV (reference sequence). Trimming took 4 bases from V and 2 from J, leaving 13 bases between them. The length of the CDR3 is 15 residues. The CDR3 DNA reads as TGTGCCAGCAGCTCCTGGACAGCCGACACAGATACGCAGTATTTT. It yields the protein CASSSWTADTDTQYF.